Presented here are 3 T cell receptor beta chains from one specimen sequenced in a study of T cells in Graves' hyperthyroidism and ophthalmopathy. Amplification of TCR beta CDR3 regions was performed using RNA transcripts as template. Initially, a first-round RT-PCR of the TCR CDR3 employed the HTBI primer set. TCRdb itself ran the multiplex PCR reads through MiXCR, one entry per CDR3 protein. Here the sample spans hundreds of thousands of distinct CDR3 sequences, nearly 45% being singletons. Sequencing used peripheral blood or thyroid tissue (not recorded which). These receptors were taken from an adult man with Graves' disease, either hyperthyroidism or ophthalmopathy (not recorded which).

Turning to this clonotype: A much larger clone is a single base away; this may be a read error. This sequence joins TRBV7-9 and TRBJ1-1; TRBD1 might be the D (5 bases). The germline V gene has CDR1 SEHNR and CDR2 FQNEAQ (reference sequence). The CDR3 has 15 amino acids. The CDR3, as DNA: TGTGCCAGCAGCTCGGGTGTGGGGGGGAACACTGAAGCTTCCTTT. It yields the protein CASSSGVGGNTEASF.

There are a few counts of this clonotype. This rearrangement joins TRBV5-8 to TRBJ1-5, with no clear D. V lost 1 base, J lost 6 bases, and 17 bases lay in between. The length of the CDR3 is 16 residues. CDR1 is SGHTS, CDR2 YDEGEE, per germline. The CDR3 DNA sequence: TGTGCCAGCAGCTTGTTTCCGGGAGAGGTTGGTCAGCCCCAGCATTTT. It is translated as CASSLFPGEVGQPQHF.

The chain combines TRBV24-1 with TRBJ1-4; TRBD1 matches 8 bases. Trimming took 9 bases from V and 6 from J; bases not matched to a gene: 8. Germline CDR1 is KGHDR and CDR2 is SFDVKD. The CDR3 has 14 residues. CDR3 sequence reads: CATGQGRHDEKLFF. The CDR3 coding sequence is TGTGCCACCGGACAGGGCCGCCACGATGAAAAACTGTTTTTT.